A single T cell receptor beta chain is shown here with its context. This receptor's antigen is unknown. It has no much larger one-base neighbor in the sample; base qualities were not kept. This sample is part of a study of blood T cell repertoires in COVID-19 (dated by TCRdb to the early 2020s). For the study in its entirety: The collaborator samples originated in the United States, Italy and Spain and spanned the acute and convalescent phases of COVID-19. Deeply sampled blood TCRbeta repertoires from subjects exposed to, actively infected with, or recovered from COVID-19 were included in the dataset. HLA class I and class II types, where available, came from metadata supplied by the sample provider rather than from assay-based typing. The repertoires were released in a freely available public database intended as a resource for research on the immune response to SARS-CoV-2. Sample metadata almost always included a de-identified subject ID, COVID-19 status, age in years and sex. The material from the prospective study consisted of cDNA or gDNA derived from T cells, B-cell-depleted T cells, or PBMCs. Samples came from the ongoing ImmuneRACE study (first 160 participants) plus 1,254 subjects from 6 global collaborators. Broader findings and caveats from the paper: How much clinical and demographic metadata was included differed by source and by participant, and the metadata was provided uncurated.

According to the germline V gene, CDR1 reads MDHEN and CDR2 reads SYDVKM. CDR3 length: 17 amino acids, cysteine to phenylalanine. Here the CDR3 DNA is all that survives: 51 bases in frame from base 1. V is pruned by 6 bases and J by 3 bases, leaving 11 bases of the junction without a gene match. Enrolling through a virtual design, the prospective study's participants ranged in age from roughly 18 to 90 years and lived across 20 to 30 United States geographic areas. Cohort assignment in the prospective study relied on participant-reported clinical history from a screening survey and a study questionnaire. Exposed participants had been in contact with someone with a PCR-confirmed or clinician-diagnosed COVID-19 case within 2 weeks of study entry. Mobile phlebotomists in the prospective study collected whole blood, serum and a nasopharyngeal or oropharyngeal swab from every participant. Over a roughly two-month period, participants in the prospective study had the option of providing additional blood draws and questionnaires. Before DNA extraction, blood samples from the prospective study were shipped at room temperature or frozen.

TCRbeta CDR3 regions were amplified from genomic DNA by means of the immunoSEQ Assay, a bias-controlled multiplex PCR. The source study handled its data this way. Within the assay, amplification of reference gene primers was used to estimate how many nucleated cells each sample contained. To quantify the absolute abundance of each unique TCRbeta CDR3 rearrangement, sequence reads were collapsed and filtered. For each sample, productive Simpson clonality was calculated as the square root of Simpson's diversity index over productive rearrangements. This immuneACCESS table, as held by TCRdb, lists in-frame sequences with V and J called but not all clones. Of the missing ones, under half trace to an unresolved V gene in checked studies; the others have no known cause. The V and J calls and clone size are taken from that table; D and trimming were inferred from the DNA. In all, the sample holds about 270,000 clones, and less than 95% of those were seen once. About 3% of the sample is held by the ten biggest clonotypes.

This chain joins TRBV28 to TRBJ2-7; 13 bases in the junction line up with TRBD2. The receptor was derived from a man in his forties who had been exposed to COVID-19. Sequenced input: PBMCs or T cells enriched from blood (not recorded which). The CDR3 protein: CASREPVTSGRGYEQYF. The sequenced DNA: TGTGCCAGCAGGGAACCCGTAACTAGCGGGAGGGGCTACGAGCAGTACTTC.